This is a list of T cell receptor beta chains from one sample in a study of Graves' ophthalmopathy and Graves' hyperthyroidism. TCRdb re-called the multiplex PCR reads through MiXCR, storing one row per CDR3 protein. The data show some 750,000 distinct CDR3 sequences, with 40% seen just once and 44% held by the top ten. Material for sequencing was peripheral blood. Every receptor here comes from an adult man with Graves' ophthalmopathy. Each CDR3 is given without its conserved first and last residue. Clone size, where shown, is once, few, many, or a class for clones that have expanded.

J gene,clone size,V gene,CDR3 protein
TRBJ1-6,many,TRBV6-1,ASSISGENSPLH
TRBJ1-1,.,TRBV16,ASSPAGDEAF
TRBJ2-7,few,TRBV7-2,ASSLQLGEAYEQY
TRBJ2-2,few,TRBV7-9,ASTTDGASNTGELF
TRBJ1-2,many,TRBV19,ASSSTKYGYT
TRBJ2-7,.,TRBV10-3,ASRQSGQGSSYGQY
TRBJ2-5,few,TRBV5-1,ASSPGNGIKQETQY
TRBJ1-5,many,TRBV24-1,ASSYGQGSNQPQH
TRBJ1-4,few,TRBV19,ASKGQHTTNEKLF
TRBJ1-1,.,TRBV6-5,ASSRRQGEPF
TRBJ2-7,many,TRBV7-2,ASSLEGTGAGEQY
TRBJ2-7,.,TRBV11-2,ASSPTGGYVDEQY
TRBJ2-2,few,TRBV25-1,ASSPFDSDTGELF
TRBJ1-5,.,TRBV7-9,ASSLALGAGFEQPQH
TRBJ1-4,.,TRBV20-1,SVRDDKSNEKLF
TRBJ1-5,many,TRBV2,ASSNRVGNQPQH
TRBJ2-7,few,TRBV20-1,SATIAEINYEQY
TRBJ2-5,many,TRBV5-7,ASSFKQGQETQY
TRBJ2-7,many,TRBV7-2,ASSTRTGFEYEQY
TRBJ1-2,.,TRBV25-1,ASSLERYGYT
TRBJ2-5,.,TRBV10-3,ASSYGGSMQEAQY
TRBJ1-5,once,TRBV24-1,ATSDLQRGKETQH
TRBJ1-6,many,TRBV12-3/TRBV12-4,ASSFTGEDSPLH
TRBJ1-2,.,TRBV5-4,ASSPSAAAHT
TRBJ1-5,.,TRBV20-1,RVGQGANQPQH
TRBJ1-1,many,TRBV19,ASSIGNTEAF
TRBJ1-4,few,TRBV6-1,ASRWRANEKLF
TRBJ2-7,once,TRBV10-2,ASSSPTSGRYEQY
TRBJ2-5,few,TRBV6-5,ASRGTGGGWNQETQY
TRBJ1-2,few,TRBV20-1,SANNDPDDYGYT
TRBJ1-4,many,TRBV29-1,SVDHKEKLF
TRBJ1-2,.,TRBV25-1,ASSTGSLYGYT
TRBJ1-6,.,TRBV20-1,SASPGTSGSNNSPLH
TRBJ2-7,.,TRBV10-3,AISLTRTHYGQY
TRBJ1-1,.,TRBV24-1,ASSVRPRGTEAF
TRBJ1-6,.,TRBV10-3,ASSHAGGEGSPLH
TRBJ1-4,few,TRBV11-2,ASSRTPTGDEKLF
TRBJ2-7,.,TRBV9,ASSEPSAGGTYEQY
TRBJ1-4,.,TRBV7-9,ASSLGAVGEKLF
TRBJ1-5,few,TRBV12-3/TRBV12-4,ANSRGTGYQPQH
.,once,TRBV25-1,ASSAIYRDDYNEQY
TRBJ1-5,few,TRBV10-3,ASSPGQFVVQPQH
TRBJ2-7,.,TRBV10-1,ASSDPQGREQY
TRBJ1-4,.,TRBV2,ASSDTNEKLF
TRBJ1-3,.,TRBV2,ASSPSLRRILGNTIY
TRBJ2-5,.,TRBV28,ASSFYREETQY